The 24 T cell receptor beta chains given below trace back to one sample, sequenced in a study of read filtering for tumor transcriptome and immune sequencing. Molecular barcoded adaptors covering alpha/delta and beta/gamma chains were used on 400 ng RNA. TCRdb analysed the reads with MiXCR anew, one entry per CDR3 protein. The sample includes about 50,000 distinct CDR3 sequences, roughly a fifth of them seen just once. Sequencing was carried out using a population of CD138-negative cells sorted from bone marrow. Receptors originate from a donor at least 40 years old with multiple myeloma.

This clonotype was counted ten times or more. The DNA for the CDR3 is TGTGCCAGCAGCCACAGGAGGGGGCGAGAGCAAGAGACCCAGTACTTC. Protein product: CASSHRRGREQETQYF. This chain links TRBV3-1 with TRBJ2-5, with D possibly matching TRBD1 (7 bases). This CDR3 is 16 amino acids long. The germline V gene has CDR1 LGHDT and CDR2 YNNKEL (reference sequence). V was cut by 3 bases and J by 2 bases, with 16 bases left in between.

This clonotype was counted ten times or more. V and J are TRBV4-2 and TRBJ2-1; D unclear. The germline gives CDR1 LGHNA, CDR2 YNFKEQ. Trimming pared 0 bases from V and 2 bases from J, leaving 11 bases between. This CDR3 is built from 16 residues. As DNA, the CDR3 is TGTGCCAGCAGCCAAGATCGTTCACTACCCTACAATGAGCAGTTCTTC. Translating gives CASSQDRSLPYNEQFF.

In its sample, this clonotype was seen many times. CDR3 sequence (DNA): TGTGCCAGCAGCTTAGAGGGGGTCGGGAGCGAGATTGTTGAGCAGTTCTTC. The encoded protein is CASSLEGVGSEIVEQFF. J is TRBJ2-1 and V is TRBV7-8; D could derive from TRBD1 or TRBD2 (6 bases each). The V gene lost 1 base and the J gene lost 9 bases, with 22 bases spanning the gap. The CDR3 sequence is 17 residues long. Germline CDR1 is SGHVS and CDR2 is FQNEAQ. Full variable domain (rest looked up from reference TRBV7-8 and TRBJ2-1): GAGVSQSPRYKVAKRGQDVALRCDPISGHVSLFWYQQALGQGPEFLTYFQNEAQLDKSGLPSDRFFAERPEGSVSTLKIQRTQQEDSAVYLCASSLEGVGSEIVEQFFGPGTRLTVL.

This clonotype was counted at least ten times. The chain's CDR3 is CAISESGQNYEQYF. The CDR3, as DNA: TGTGCCATCAGTGAGTCGGGACAAAACTACGAGCAGTACTTC. The chain joins TRBV10-3 to TRBJ2-7; a possible D gene is TRBD1 (6 bases). The CDR3 loop spans 14 amino acids. Germline V gives CDR1 ENHRY, CDR2 SYGVKD. Trimming took off 0 bases at V and 3 bases at J, with 9 bases between the two ends.

There are many counts of this clonotype. The rearrangement links TRBV23-1 to TRBJ2-4; maybe TRBD2 (6 bases). TRBV23-1 is given ORF status, its function remaining uncertain. Trimming shortened V by 6 bases and J by 0 bases, and 24 bases separated the two germline ends. This CDR3 has 19 amino acids. The CDR3: CASSRGHLDYRLAKNIQYF. The CDR3 bases are TGCGCCAGCAGCCGTGGACATTTGGACTATCGTCTAGCCAAAAACATTCAGTACTTC.

This clonotype was counted at least ten times. The V and J genes are TRBV12-3 or TRBV12-4 and TRBJ2-7; D remains unclear. Trimming removed 2 bases at V and 3 bases at J, with 2 bases between. This CDR3 spans 11 amino acids. The CDR3 sequence: CASSLIYEQYF. DNA for the CDR3: TGTGCCAGCAGTTTAATCTACGAGCAGTACTTC.

Details on this clonotype: A read error may explain this, as a much larger clone is one base away. V is TRBV7-8 and J is TRBJ1-1, with a possible D match to TRBD1 (5 bases). The CDR3 contains 12 residues. Per germline, CDR1 SGHVS and CDR2 FQNEAQ. In nucleotides, the CDR3 is TGTGCCAGCATTGGGGCCAACACTGAAGCTCTCTTT. This codes for CASIGANTEALF.

The table lists this clonotype with a few counts. The CDR3 DNA reads as TGCAGTGCTAGGACAGGGGAACCGTCAACTAATGAAAAACTGTTTTTT. Its protein is CSARTGEPSTNEKLFF. This chain connects TRBV20-1 to TRBJ1-4; 8 nucleotides line up with TRBD1. The germline CDR1 and CDR2 sequences are DFQATT and SNEGSKA (reference sequence). This CDR3 spans 16 amino acids. The junction had 6 bases not matched to a gene; V was cut back by 3 bases and J by 0 bases.

The chain recombines TRBV15 with TRBJ1-3; D gene uncertain. V lost 1 base, J lost 3 bases, and 13 bases lay in between. The CDR3 runs to 16 residues. CDR1 LNHNV and CDR2 YYDKDF come from the germline V gene (reference sequence). The DNA for the CDR3 is TGTGCCACCAGCAGAGTGGCCTCCTGGGGTGGAAACACCATATATTTT. It specifies CATSRVASWGGNTIYF.

This clonotype has ten or more counts. The chain links TRBV7-2 to TRBJ2-3; D gene ambiguous. The CDR3 spans 11 residues. Looked up from germline, CDR1 is SGHTA and CDR2 is FQGNSA. V was pared by 5 bases and J by 6 bases, with 6 bases between. The CDR3 nucleotides are TGTGCCAGCAGCCTCCTCGATACGCAGTATTTT. Amino acids: CASSLLDTQYF.

For this clonotype: A much larger clone sits a single nucleotide away, making a read error possible. The CDR3 does not end in the conserved phenylalanine or tryptophan, so this is likely a read error. The gene calls are TRBV5-1 and TRBJ2-7, with D possibly being TRBD1 (5 bases). V lost 2 bases and J 4 bases, leaving 13 bases between the germline ends. Germline loops: CDR1 SGHRS, CDR2 YFSETQ. The CDR3 has 14 residues. The CDR3 region has the DNA TGCGCCAGCAGCTTAACAGACAGTAGGTACGAGCAGTACTAC. The encoded protein is CASSLTDSRYEQYY.

This clonotype occurred many times. The rearrangement links TRBV7-2 to TRBJ2-5; TRBD2 aligns across 8 bases. The V and J ends lost 2 bases and 1 base, in that order; junction bases with no gene match: 9. The CDR3 has 17 amino acids. The V gene's germline CDR1 is SGHTA and CDR2 FQGNSA. CDR3 sequence reads: CASSLQKTSATQETQYF. CDR3 sequence (DNA): TGTGCCAGCAGCTTACAGAAGACTAGCGCGACCCAAGAGACCCAGTACTTC.

This clonotype was seen at least ten times. This chain links TRBV2 with TRBJ2-3; 13 bases are a match to TRBD2. Germline V gene sequence: CDR1 SNHLY, CDR2 FYNNEI. CDR3 length: 16 amino acids. The V and J ends lost 4 bases and 7 bases, in that order; junction bases with no gene match: 8. The CDR3 region is CASSALAGGATYTQYF. CDR3 nucleotides: TGTGCCAGCAGTGCACTAGCGGGGGGGGCCACGTATACGCAGTATTTT.

This clonotype was found many times. The CDR3 is CSVGRQGAPDTQYF. CDR3 bases: TGCAGCGTTGGAAGGCAGGGGGCCCCAGATACGCAGTATTTT. This sequence joins TRBV29-1 and TRBJ2-3, with 8 bases aligning to TRBD1. Per germline, CDR1 SQVTM and CDR2 ANQGSEA. The CDR3 length is 14 residues. The junction had 7 bases not matched to a gene; V was cut back by 4 bases and J by 4 bases.

A few counts support this clonotype. A read error is possible here, since a much larger clone lies one base away. The chain couples TRBV5-4 to TRBJ2-1; TRBD1 might be the D (6 bases). CDR3 length: 12 amino acids. Germline-derived CDR1 and CDR2 are SGHNT and YYREEE (reference sequence). V was cut by 4 bases and J by 9 bases, with 11 bases left in between. CDR3 DNA sequence: TGTGCCAGCAGCCCTCAGGGGCTTGAGCAGTTCTTC. Translating gives CASSPQGLEQFF.

This clonotype was counted ten times or more. The chain recombines TRBV20-1 with TRBJ1-1, with D tentatively TRBD1 (6 bases). CDR3 size: 14 residues. The germline CDR1 and CDR2 sequences are DFQATT and SNEGSKA (reference sequence). V was pared by 5 bases and J by 3 bases, with 16 bases between. The CDR3 region has the DNA TGCAGTGCTTGGGGGGGGCTGGGGGACACTGAAGCTTTCTTT. It is translated as CSAWGGLGDTEAFF.

Concerning this clonotype itself: A clone one base away is much larger, so this may be a read error. The chain couples TRBV2 to TRBJ2-7, with D uncertain. The V gene's germline CDR1 is SNHLY and CDR2 FYNNEI. The germline V and J ends were trimmed by 1 base and 0 bases, with 7 bases remaining between them. The CDR3 has 14 amino acids. The CDR3, as DNA: TGTGCCAGCAGTGAAGTTCATGCCTCCTACGAGCAGTACTTC. This encodes CASSEVHASYEQYF.

This clonotype was counted at least ten times. The rearrangement joins TRBV7-9 to TRBJ2-7; no firm D call. This CDR3 comprises 11 residues. The germline gives CDR1 SEHNR, CDR2 FQNEAQ (reference sequence). The germline V and J ends were trimmed by 6 bases and 4 bases, with 7 bases remaining between them. The CDR3 protein is CASSWGYEQYF. The DNA of the CDR3 is TGTGCCAGCAGTTGGGGTTACGAGCAGTACTTC. Full variable domain (outside the CDR3, taken from reference TRBV7-9 and TRBJ2-7): DTGVSQNPRHKITKRGQNVTFRCDPISEHNRLYWYRQTLGQGPEFLTYFQNEAQLEKSRLLSDRFSAERPKGSFSTLEIQRTEQGDSAMYLCASSWGYEQYFGPGTRLTVT.

This rearrangement joins TRBV11-1 to TRBJ1-1, with D unresolved. The CDR3 length is 14 residues. CDR1 is SGHAT and CDR2 is FQDESV in the germline V gene (reference sequence). V was clipped by 4 bases and J by 8 bases, with 17 bases between them. The CDR3 DNA sequence: TGTGCCAGCAGCTCTGCATTGACTGCCACCGAAGCTTTCTTT. It specifies CASSSALTATEAFF.

This clonotype was counted many times. The chain recombines TRBV20-1 with TRBJ1-2; D unresolved. Trimming pared 0 bases from V and 8 bases from J, leaving 10 bases between. The CDR3 is 12 amino acids. Germline V gene sequence: CDR1 DFQATT, CDR2 SNEGSKA (reference sequence). For the CDR3, the DNA is TGCAGTGCTAGAGATGCCCAATTAGGCTACACCTTC. This gives the protein CSARDAQLGYTF.

This clonotype was found many times. The V call is TRBV5-6, the J call TRBJ2-1, with a possible D match to TRBD2 (7 bases). Germline-derived CDR1 and CDR2 are SGHDT and YYEEEE. The CDR3 totals 14 residues. V lost 5 bases and J 7 bases, leaving 16 bases between the germline ends. CDR3 sequence: CASSGGAPRNEQFF. The CDR3 DNA reads TGTGCCAGCAGTGGGGGGGCTCCCCGTAATGAGCAGTTCTTC.

This clonotype has at least ten counts. The chain uses TRBV20-1 and TRBJ2-1; D is unclear. Trimming removed 2 bases at V and 8 bases at J, with 7 bases between. Germline V gene lookup returns CDR1 DFQATT and CDR2 SNEGSKA (reference sequence). This CDR3 spans 11 amino acids. This CDR3 reads CSARRSYEQFF. CDR3 sequence (DNA): TGCAGTGCTAGAAGAAGTTATGAGCAGTTCTTC.

This clonotype was counted a few times. The chain is built from TRBV29-1 and TRBJ2-1; TRBD2 matches at 13 bases. There are 14 residues in the CDR3. The germline gives CDR1 SQVTM, CDR2 ANQGSEA. The V segment lost 7 bases and the J segment 9 bases; nucleotides outside the gene matches: 9. CDR3: CSALGLAGQGEQFF. The DNA for the CDR3 is TGCAGCGCCCTGGGACTAGCGGGACAGGGTGAGCAGTTCTTC.

For this clonotype: The CDR3 end shows no conserved phenylalanine or tryptophan, and so a read error is likely. CDR3 protein: CRARDRSTDTQYP. DNA of the CDR3: TGCAGGGCTAGGGACAGGAGCACAGATACGCAGTATCCT. V usage is TRBV20-1 and J usage is TRBJ2-3, with 8 nucleotides matching TRBD1. CDR1 is DFQATT and CDR2 is SNEGSKA in the germline V gene (reference sequence). The CDR3 has 13 residues.